This T cell receptor beta chain was profiled in a study of T cells after yellow fever vaccination (dated by TCRdb to between 2018 and 2021). With respect to the entire study: Libraries from fractions with low cell numbers were prepared with the SMART-Seq v4 Ultra Low Input RNA kit. To track T-cell clones before and after primary and booster YFV17D yellow fever vaccination, bulk TCR alpha and beta repertoires were sequenced longitudinally. Two healthy male donors, one aged 18 to 30 and one aged 30 to 40 years, made up the cohort. Blood samples were taken at several timepoints before and after primary and secondary immunization, and bulk PBMC replicates and cell subsets were isolated.

Summary of the overall study and its limitations: Computational filtering was required because FACS-sorted repertoires could contain abundant contaminating clonotypes from the bulk population. The study included only two donors, which limits how far the findings can be generalized. A small share of clonotypes was detected in both CD4 and CD8 compartments, with the overlap likely arising from convergent recombination. After the booster, most of the clones that had expanded following primary vaccination were detected again (approximately 96% of CD4 and around 90% of CD8), which suggests that memory was broadly maintained. The secondary T-cell response was found to be weaker but faster than the primary response, with a peak reached on day 5 rather than on day 15.

TCR cDNA was synthesized by 5'RACE template switching, which introduced a universal primer site and unique molecular identifiers. Priming for cDNA synthesis came from both the TCR alpha and TCR beta constant segments. Libraries were amplified in two PCR steps, with sample barcodes and sequencing adapters added in the second step. Sequencing of libraries was performed on Illumina HiSeq 2500 (2x100 bp) or NovaSeq (2x150 bp). Regarding the original processing steps: MIGEC was used to demultiplex reads and collapse the reads into UMI consensus sequences, and MiXCR was used for V(D)J alignment. Vaccine-responding clonotypes were defined with edgeR using replicate PBMC samples, requiring FDR below 0.01 and a log2 fold change above 5 up to day 15. Bulk clonotypes were assigned CD4 or CD8 identity according to which sequenced CD4 or CD8 repertoire held them at higher abundance. TCRdb trimmed the raw reads at Q25, called clones with MiXCR and kept productive beta chains. Each entry merges the rows of one CDR3 protein and shows their most common DNA and genes. The V and J calls and clone size come from TCRdb's table, not from the authors' own analysis. The sample table holds hundreds of thousands of distinct CDR3 sequences, of which around an eighth were seen once. Clones ranked in the top ten supply about 16% of the sample.

The label giving this sample's treatment or condition can be read as: live attenuated yellow fever vaccine strain. Two biological replicates of bulk PBMCs were collected at each blood-draw timepoint. PBMCs were isolated from peripheral blood using a standard Ficoll-Paque protocol. TriZol was used to extract RNA from bulk PBMCs, CD4 and CD8 fractions, and dextramer-positive and dextramer-negative fractions. About this clonotype: The antigen it recognizes is unknown. The record has no base qualities; no much larger clone is one base away.

CDR1 is given as LGHNT and CDR2 as FRNRAP, both from the germline V gene. The junction carries 3 bases between V and J, which are trimmed by 1 base and 5 bases respectively. Measured from the cysteine to the phenylalanine, the CDR3 is 11 residues long. CDR3 DNA is the only sequence kept; it has 33 bases, read in frame from the first base. The sequence was obtained from a man aged 25 to 40 who received the YFV17D yellow fever vaccine. Here the chain combines TRBV12-5 and TRBJ2-7, with the D gene too uncertain to name. This specimen consisted of PBMCs, obtained on the day of the yellow fever booster vaccination. The DNA sequence is given as TGTGCTAGTGGTTTGGCGAACGAGCAGTACTTC. Translated, this gives CASGLANEQYF.